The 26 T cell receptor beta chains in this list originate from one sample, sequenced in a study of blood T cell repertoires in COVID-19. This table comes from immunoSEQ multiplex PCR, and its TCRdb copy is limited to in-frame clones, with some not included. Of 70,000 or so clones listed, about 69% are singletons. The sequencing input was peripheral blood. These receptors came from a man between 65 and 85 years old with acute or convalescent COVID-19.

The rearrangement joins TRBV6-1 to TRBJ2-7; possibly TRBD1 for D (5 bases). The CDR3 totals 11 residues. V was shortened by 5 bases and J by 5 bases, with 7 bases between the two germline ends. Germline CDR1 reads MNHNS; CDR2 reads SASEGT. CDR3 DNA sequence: TGTGCCAGCAGTTCCAGGGACGAGCAGTACTTC. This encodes CASSSRDEQYF.

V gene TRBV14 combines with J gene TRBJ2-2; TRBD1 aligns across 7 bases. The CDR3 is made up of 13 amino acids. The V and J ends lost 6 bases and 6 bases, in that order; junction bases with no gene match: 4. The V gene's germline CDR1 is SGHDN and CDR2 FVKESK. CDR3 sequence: CASRRQGPGELFF. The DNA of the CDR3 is TGTGCCAGCAGACGACAGGGTCCCGGGGAGCTGTTTTTT. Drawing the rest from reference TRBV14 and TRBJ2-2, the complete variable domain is EAGVTQFPSHSVIEKGQTVTLRCDPISGHDNLYWYRRVMGKEIKFLLHFVKESKQDESGMPNNRFLAERTGGTYSTLKVQPAELEDSGVYFCASRRQGPGELFFGEGSRLTVL.

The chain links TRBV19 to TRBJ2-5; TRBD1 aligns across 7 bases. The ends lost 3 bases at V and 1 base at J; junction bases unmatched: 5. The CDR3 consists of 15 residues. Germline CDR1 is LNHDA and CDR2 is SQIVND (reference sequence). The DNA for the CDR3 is TGTGCCAGTAGTATTGGCAGGGGGACCCAAGAGACCCAGTACTTC. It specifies CASSIGRGTQETQYF.

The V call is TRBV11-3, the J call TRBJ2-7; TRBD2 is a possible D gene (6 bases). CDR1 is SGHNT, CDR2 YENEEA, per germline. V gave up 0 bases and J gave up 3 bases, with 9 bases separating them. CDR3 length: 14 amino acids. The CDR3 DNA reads TGTGCCAGCAGCTTAGAGGGTAGCGGCTACGAGCAGTACTTC. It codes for CASSLEGSGYEQYF. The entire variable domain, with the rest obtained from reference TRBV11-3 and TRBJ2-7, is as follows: EAGVVQSPRYKIIEKKQPVAFWCNPISGHNTLYWYLQNLGQGPELLIRYENEEAVDDSQLPKDRFSAERLKGVDSTLKIQPAELGDSAVYLCASSLEGSGYEQYFGPGTRLTVT.

CDR3 DNA: TGTGCCAGCAGCCCCCTGGGGGGTAGCGGGAGGGCCCGGGGAGATACGCAGTATTTT. This gives the protein CASSPLGGSGRARGDTQYF. The V and J genes are TRBV7-3 and TRBJ2-3; 11 bases map to TRBD2. Germline V CDR1 and CDR2: SGHTA, FQGTGA. V was pared by 5 bases and J by 5 bases, with 18 bases of the junction left unmatched. This CDR3 spans 19 amino acids.

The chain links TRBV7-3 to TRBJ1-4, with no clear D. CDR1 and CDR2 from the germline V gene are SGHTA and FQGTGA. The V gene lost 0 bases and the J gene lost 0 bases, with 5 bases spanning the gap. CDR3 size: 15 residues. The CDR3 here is CASSLTPATNEKLFF. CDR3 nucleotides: TGTGCCAGCAGCTTAACACCAGCAACTAATGAAAAACTGTTTTTT.

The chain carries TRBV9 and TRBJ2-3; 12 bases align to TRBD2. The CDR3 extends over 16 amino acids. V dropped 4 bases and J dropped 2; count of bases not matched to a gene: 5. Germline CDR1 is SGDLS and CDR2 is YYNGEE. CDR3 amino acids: CASSTRLAGDTDTQYF. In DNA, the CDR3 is TGTGCCAGCAGCACACGACTAGCGGGAGACACAGATACGCAGTATTTT.

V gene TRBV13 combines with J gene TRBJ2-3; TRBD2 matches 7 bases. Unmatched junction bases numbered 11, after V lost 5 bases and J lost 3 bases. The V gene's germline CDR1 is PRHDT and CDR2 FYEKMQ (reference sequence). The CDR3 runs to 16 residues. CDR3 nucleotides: TGTGCCAGCAGCCCCCCGGGGTGGGAGGGAACAGATACGCAGTATTTT. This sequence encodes CASSPPGWEGTDTQYF.

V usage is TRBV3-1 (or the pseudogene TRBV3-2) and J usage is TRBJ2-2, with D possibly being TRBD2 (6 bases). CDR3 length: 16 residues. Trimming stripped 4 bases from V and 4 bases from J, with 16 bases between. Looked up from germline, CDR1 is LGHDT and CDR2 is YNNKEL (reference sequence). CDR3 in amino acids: CASSRYGSLSTGELFF. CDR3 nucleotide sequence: TGTGCCAGCAGCCGTTACGGGAGTCTTTCCACCGGGGAGCTGTTTTTT.

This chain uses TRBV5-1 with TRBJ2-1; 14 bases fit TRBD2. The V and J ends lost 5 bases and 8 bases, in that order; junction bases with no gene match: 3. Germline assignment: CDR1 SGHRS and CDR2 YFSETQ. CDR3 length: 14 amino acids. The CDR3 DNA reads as TGCGCCAGCAGAGGGGGACTAGCGGGAGATGAGCAGTTCTTC. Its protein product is CASRGGLAGDEQFF.

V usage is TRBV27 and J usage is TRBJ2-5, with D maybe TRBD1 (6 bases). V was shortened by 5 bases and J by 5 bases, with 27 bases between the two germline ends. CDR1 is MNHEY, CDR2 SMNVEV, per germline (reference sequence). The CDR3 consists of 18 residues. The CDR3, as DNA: TGTGCCAGCAGTCCATATGAGCCGACAGGCCCGGTTGCGGAGACCCAGTACTTC. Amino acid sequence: CASSPYEPTGPVAETQYF.

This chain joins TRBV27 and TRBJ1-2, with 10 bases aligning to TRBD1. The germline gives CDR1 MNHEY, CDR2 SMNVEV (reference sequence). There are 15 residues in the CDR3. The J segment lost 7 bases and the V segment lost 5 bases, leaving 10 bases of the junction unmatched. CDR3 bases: TGTGCCAGCAGTCCTTGGGGACAGGGGTCGCCTGGCTACACCTTC. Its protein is CASSPWGQGSPGYTF.

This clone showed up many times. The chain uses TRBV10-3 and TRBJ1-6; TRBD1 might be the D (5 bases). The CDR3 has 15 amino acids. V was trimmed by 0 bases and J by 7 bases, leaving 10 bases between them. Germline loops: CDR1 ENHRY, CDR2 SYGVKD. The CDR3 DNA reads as TGTGCCATCAGTGAGTCTCAGGGTTGGAATTCACCCCTCCACTTT. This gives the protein CAISESQGWNSPLHF.

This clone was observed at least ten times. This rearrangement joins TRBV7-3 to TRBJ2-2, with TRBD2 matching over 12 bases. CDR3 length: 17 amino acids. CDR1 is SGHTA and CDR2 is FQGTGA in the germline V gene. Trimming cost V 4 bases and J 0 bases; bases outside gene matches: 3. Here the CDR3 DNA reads TGTGCCAGCAGCTCTCGGACTAGCGGGGCGAACACCGGGGAGCTGTTTTTT. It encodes CASSSRTSGANTGELFF.

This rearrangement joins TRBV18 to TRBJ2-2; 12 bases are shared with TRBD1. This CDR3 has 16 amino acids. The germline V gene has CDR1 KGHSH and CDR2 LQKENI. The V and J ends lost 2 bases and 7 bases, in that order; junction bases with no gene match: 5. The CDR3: CASSPGTGGDGGELFF. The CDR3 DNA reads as TGTGCCAGCTCACCAGGGACAGGGGGCGATGGCGGGGAGCTGTTTTTT.

The CDR3 protein is CASSAPGGPNYGYTF. Here the CDR3 DNA reads TGTGCCAGCAGTGCCCCAGGGGGTCCCAACTATGGCTACACCTTC. V and J are TRBV27 and TRBJ1-2; TRBD1 agrees at 7 bases. Germline V CDR1 and CDR2: MNHEY, SMNVEV (reference sequence). The junction had 8 bases not matched to a gene; V was cut back by 5 bases and J by 2 bases. The CDR3 loop spans 15 amino acids.

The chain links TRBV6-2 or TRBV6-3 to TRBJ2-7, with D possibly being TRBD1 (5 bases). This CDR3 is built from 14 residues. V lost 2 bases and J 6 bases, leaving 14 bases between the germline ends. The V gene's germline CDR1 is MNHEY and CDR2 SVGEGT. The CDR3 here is CASSYRHRTSEQYF. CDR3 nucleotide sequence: TGTGCCAGCAGTTACAGACACAGGACAAGCGAGCAGTACTTC.

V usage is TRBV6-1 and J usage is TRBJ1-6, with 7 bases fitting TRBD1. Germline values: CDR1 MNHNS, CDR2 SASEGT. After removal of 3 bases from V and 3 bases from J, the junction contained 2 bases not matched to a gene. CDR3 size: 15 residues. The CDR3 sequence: CASSEDRLYNSPLHF. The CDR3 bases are TGTGCCAGCAGTGAGGACAGGCTCTATAATTCACCCCTCCACTTT.

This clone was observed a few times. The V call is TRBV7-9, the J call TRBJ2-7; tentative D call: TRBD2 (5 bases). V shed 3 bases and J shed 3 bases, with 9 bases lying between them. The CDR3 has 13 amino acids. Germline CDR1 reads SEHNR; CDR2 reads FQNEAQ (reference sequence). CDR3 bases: TGTGCCAGCAGCTTCGGGAAAAACTACGAGCAGTACTTC. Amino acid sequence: CASSFGKNYEQYF.

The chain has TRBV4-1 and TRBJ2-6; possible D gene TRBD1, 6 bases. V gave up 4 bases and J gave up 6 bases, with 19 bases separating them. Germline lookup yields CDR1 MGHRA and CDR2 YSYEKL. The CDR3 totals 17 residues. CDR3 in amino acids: CASSLGWGLLEANVLTF. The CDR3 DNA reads TGCGCCAGCAGCCTAGGTTGGGGGCTACTTGAGGCCAACGTCCTGACTTTC.

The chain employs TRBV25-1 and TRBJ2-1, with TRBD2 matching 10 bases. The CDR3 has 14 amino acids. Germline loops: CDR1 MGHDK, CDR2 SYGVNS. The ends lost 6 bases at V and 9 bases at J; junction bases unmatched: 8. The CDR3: CASSSASGRGEQFF. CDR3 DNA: TGTGCCAGCAGCTCGGCCAGCGGGAGGGGTGAGCAGTTCTTC.

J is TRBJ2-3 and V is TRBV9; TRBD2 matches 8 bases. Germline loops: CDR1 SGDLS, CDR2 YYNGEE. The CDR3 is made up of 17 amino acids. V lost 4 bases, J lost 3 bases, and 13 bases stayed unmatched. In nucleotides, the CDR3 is TGTGCCAGCAGCCCCTGGGAGGCGGGAGGAACGACAGATACGCAGTATTTT. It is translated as CASSPWEAGGTTDTQYF.

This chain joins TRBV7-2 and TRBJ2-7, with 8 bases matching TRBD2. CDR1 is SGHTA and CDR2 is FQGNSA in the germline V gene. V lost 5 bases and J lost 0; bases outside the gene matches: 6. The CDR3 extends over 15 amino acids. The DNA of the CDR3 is TGTGCCAGCAGCCTACTAGCGGAGAGCTCCTACGAGCAGTACTTC. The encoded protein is CASSLLAESSYEQYF.

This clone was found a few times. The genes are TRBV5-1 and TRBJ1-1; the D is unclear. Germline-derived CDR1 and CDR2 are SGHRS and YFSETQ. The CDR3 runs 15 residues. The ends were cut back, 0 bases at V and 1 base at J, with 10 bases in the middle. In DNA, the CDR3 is TGCGCCAGCAGCTTGGTTCCCTCCGGGAACACTGAAGCTTTCTTT. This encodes CASSLVPSGNTEAFF.

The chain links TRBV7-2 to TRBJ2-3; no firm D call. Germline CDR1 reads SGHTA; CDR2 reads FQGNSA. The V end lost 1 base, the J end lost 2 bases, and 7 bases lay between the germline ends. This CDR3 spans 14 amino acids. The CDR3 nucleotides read TGTGCCAGCAGCTTAGGAGTACTCACAGATACGCAGTATTTT. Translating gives CASSLGVLTDTQYF.

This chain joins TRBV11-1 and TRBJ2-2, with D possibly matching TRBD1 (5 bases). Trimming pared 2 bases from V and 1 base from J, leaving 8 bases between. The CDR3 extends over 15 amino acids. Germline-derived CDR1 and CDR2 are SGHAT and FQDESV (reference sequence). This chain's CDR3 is CASSLRTLNTGELFF. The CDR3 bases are TGTGCCAGCAGCTTAAGGACACTGAACACCGGGGAGCTGTTTTTT. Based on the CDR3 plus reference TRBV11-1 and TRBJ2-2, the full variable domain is EAEVAQSPRYKITEKSQAVAFWCDPISGHATLYWYRQILGQGPELLVQFQDESVVDDSQLPKDRFSAERLKGVDSTLKIQPAELGDSAMYLCASSLRTLNTGELFFGEGSRLTVL.